A single sample is the source of the 4 T cell receptor beta chains below, sequenced in a study of spatial heterogeneity in lung cancer. Findings and caveats of the study: How many expanded intratumoral alpha and beta TCRs were present tracked the tumor mutation count, which was a count of nonsynonymous mutations.

Their antigens are not known. Described time point: sample taken at primary tumor resection. TCRdb fed the 5' RACE reads into MiXCR, producing one record per CDR3 protein. The table lists about 16,000 distinct CDR3 sequences, roughly 7.1% of them singletons, with about 18% in the top ten. The sequences come from lung tumor tissue, collected at surgery. The receptors here all came from a female donor with early-stage non-small cell lung cancer.

This clonotype was seen ten or more times. For a library built for alpha chains, this beta chain is a stray read; little rests on its size. The rearrangement joins TRBV12-3 or TRBV12-4 to TRBJ2-7; 8 nucleotides line up with TRBD1. The CDR3 is 13 residues long. V shed 6 bases and J 0 bases; nucleotides not matched to a gene: 1. CDR3 residues: CASSGQGSYEQYF. The CDR3 bases are TGTGCCAGCAGCGGACAGGGCTCCTACGAGCAGTACTTC.

Many counts were recorded for this clonotype. Since it is a stray read in a library aimed at alpha chains, this beta chain has a size that is not meaningful. The rearrangement uses TRBV27 and TRBJ2-7; D is unclear. Trimming took 5 bases from V and 1 from J, leaving 12 bases between them. The CDR3 runs to 14 residues. Germline V gene data show CDR1 as MNHEY and CDR2 as SMNVEV (reference sequence). CDR3 amino acids: CASSRRFPSYEQYF. The DNA for the CDR3 is TGTGCCAGCAGTAGAAGGTTTCCATCCTACGAGCAGTACTTC.

The table lists this clonotype with many counts. Being off target in a library aimed at alpha chains, this beta chain has a size of little meaning. The CDR3 protein is CASSLGETRRTNTEAFF. DNA of the CDR3: TGTGCCAGCAGCTTGGGGGAAACCCGCCGGACGAACACTGAAGCTTTCTTT. The genes are TRBV5-6 and TRBJ1-1, with D hard to call. The germline V gene encodes CDR1 SGHDT and CDR2 YYEEEE. V gave up 0 bases and J gave up 1 base, with 16 bases separating them. The CDR3 sequence is 17 residues long.

This clonotype was recorded at least ten times. This beta chain is an unintended read in a library built for alpha chains; its size means little. V and J are TRBV7-9 and TRBJ2-3, with a tentative D call TRBD1 (6 bases). Germline V gene lookup returns CDR1 SEHNR and CDR2 FQNEAQ (reference sequence). The CDR3 totals 16 residues. V lost 7 bases and J lost 2, with 19 bases in between. CDR3 sequence reads: CASTPPGQSITDTQYF. DNA for the CDR3: TGTGCCAGCACCCCTCCTGGACAGAGCATCACAGATACGCAGTATTTT.